This section outlines one TCR beta chain sequence together with its context. The antigen is unknown. This entry is derived from a study of T cell responses to AZD1222 COVID-19 vaccine. Repertoires were generated with immunoSEQ multiplex PCR, while TCRdb's copy carries only in-frame clones and drops some. The sample has approximately 80,000 clones; less than 95% are singletons. Regarding the study as a whole: Baseline seropositivity occurred in only a handful of AZD1222 recipients. Donors were chiefly white British, with a greater number of females, and clonal diversity was perhaps underestimated.

Here the sequenced sample was peripheral blood, taken 28 days after the second AZD1222 dose. The receptor's source is an adult who received the AZD1222 COVID-19 vaccine.

The CDR3, as DNA: TGTGCCAGCAGCCAAACTGGGTGGGGACAAAATTACGAGCAGTACTTC. This encodes CASSQTGWGQNYEQYF. This sequence joins TRBV11-3 and TRBJ2-7; D possibly corresponds to TRBD1 (6 bases). V was shortened by 5 bases and J by 4 bases, with 21 bases between the two germline ends. The CDR3 is made up of 16 amino acids. Germline V gene lookup returns CDR1 SGHNT and CDR2 YENEEA.